The entry below describes one T cell receptor beta chain. This sample was included in a study of blood T cell repertoires in COVID-19. Turning to the study itself: Sources were T cells, B-cell-depleted T cells, or PBMCs; the material itself was cDNA or gDNA.

V lost 4 bases and J lost 3, with 13 bases in between. Germline CDR1 is SGHNT and CDR2 is YYREEE (reference sequence). CDR3 length: 15 residues. Clones were read by immunoSEQ multiplex PCR, and TCRdb kept only the in-frame ones, dropping some. The sample shows about 120,000 clones, about 88% of them seen only once. V and J are TRBV5-4 and TRBJ2-2; maybe TRBD2 (6 bases). Sequencing was carried out using peripheral blood. The sequence derives from a woman aged 70-85 years who had recovered from COVID-19. The DNA of the CDR3 is TGTGCCAGCAGCAGGGCGGCTAGCGACACCGGGGAGCTGTTTTTT. Translation: CASSRAASDTGELFF.